This note documents a single T cell receptor (beta chain) sequence. The data were obtained in a study of blood T cell repertoires in COVID-19. Study-wide background: Sites in the United States, Italy and Spain provided acute and convalescent COVID-19 samples. The analysed material was cDNA or gDNA that came from T cells, B-cell-depleted T cells, or PBMCs.

The authors' processing: Nucleated cell number was recorded as an estimate derived from reference gene primer amplification. Sequenced by immunoSEQ multiplex PCR; TCRdb stores in-frame clones only, minus some. That table supplies the V and J calls and clone size; D and trimming were determined from the DNA. The sample records about 89,000 clones, approximately 88% being singletons. The origin of this receptor is a man in his 60s with acute or convalescent COVID-19. Material for sequencing was peripheral blood.

The CDR3 DNA follows: TGTGCCAGTAGTATCCAGGACCAATGGGAGCAGCCCCAGCATTTT. It translates to CASSIQDQWEQPQHF. The rearrangement joins TRBV19 to TRBJ1-5; no clear D. CDR1 LNHDA and CDR2 SQIVND come from the germline V gene (reference sequence). Trimming took off 3 bases at V and 7 bases at J, with 16 bases between the two ends. The CDR3 consists of 15 residues.